The clone carrying this TCR beta chain was seen a handful of times. This record belongs to a study of T-cell reconstitution after alpha-beta-depleted transplantation in children. Researchers prepared the TCRbeta library using unique molecular identifiers, the study reports. Via MiXCR, TCRdb re-called the PCR reads, giving one row per CDR3 protein. Of some 300,000 distinct CDR3 sequences detected, 10% appear once; the ten largest clones hold under 3%. V shed 8 bases and J shed 7 bases, with 21 bases lying between them. The CDR3 is 14 amino acids. The germline CDR1 and CDR2 sequences are MNHNS and SASEGT.

The material was PBMCs from the stem cell graft donor, obtained from the stem cell graft. The rearrangement links TRBV6-1 to TRBJ2-7, with D possibly TRBD2 on 6 matching bases. The TCR comes from a human donor who donated a stem cell graft to a child with acute lymphoblastic leukemia. As DNA, the CDR3 is TGTGCCAGCCGTCCGGGACTGGGGTCGGGGGAGCAGTACTTC. Encoded protein: CASRPGLGSGEQYF.